There are many counts of the clone carrying this TCR beta chain. What it recognizes is unknown. This sample was included in a study of T cells in Graves' hyperthyroidism and ophthalmopathy. It was RNA transcripts that yielded the amplified TCR beta CDR3 regions. RT-PCR in the first round (using the HTBI primer set) targeted the TCR CDR3. MiXCR, applied by TCRdb to the multiplex PCR reads, yields one record per CDR3 protein. The sample lists fewer than 350,000 distinct CDR3 sequences, approximately 16% occurring once. Trimming took 6 bases from V and 3 from J; bases not matched to a gene: 7. The CDR3 totals 14 residues. CDR1 MNHEY and CDR2 SMNVEV come from the germline V gene (reference sequence). Overall study results and limits: A model of 13 V-J features distinguished ophthalmopathy from stable hyperthyroidism. Also found in blood were most expanded thyroid clonotypes above 0.001.

Patients showing uncontrolled infection, other autoimmune disease, pregnancy or lactation were ineligible. The rearrangement links TRBV27 to TRBJ2-7; TRBD2 matches at 8 bases. This TCR was recovered from a woman aged 50 to 60 with Graves' hyperthyroidism that later progressed to Graves' ophthalmopathy. Sequencing was done on a sample of blood. The CDR3 loop reads CASRSGRHFYEQYF. The CDR3 DNA sequence: TGTGCCAGCAGAAGCGGGAGACACTTCTACGAGCAGTACTTC.